This T cell receptor beta chain comes out of a study of CXCR3-negative and CXCR3-positive naive CD8 T cells. Germline V gene data show CDR1 as SEHNR and CDR2 as FQNEAQ (reference sequence). CDR3 length: 15 amino acids. In preparing the TRB cDNA libraries, 5' RACE with UMI labels was used. TCRdb reprocessed the 5' RACE reads, keeping one entry per CDR3 protein, no DNA. This sample contains 80,000 to 95,000 distinct CDR3 sequences. Using triplicate sorts, 250,000 to 350,000 cells were collected each time from every CD8+ T cell subset. Among CD8+ T cells, naive ones were CD45RO-CCR7+CD27+CD95-. The TCR comes from a human donor in good health. Some clones in this sample may be carry-over from other donors' samples. The sequencing sample was made of naive CXCR3- CD8+ T cells from blood. The subset: CD45RO-CCR7+CD27+CD95- naive CD8+ T cells lacking CXCR3 (TNR3-). This sequence joins TRBV7-9 and TRBJ2-7; TCRdb's assignment of TRBD1 cannot be checked, as there is no DNA. CDR3: CASSPEPGEFHEQYF.